This TCR beta chain was recovered during a study of cytomegalovirus exposure and HLA in healthy donors. Overall study findings and caveats: In the 130 or so validation repertoires, about 95% of cluster scores exceeded 0, per a later analysis.

This CDR3 is 13 amino acids long. Germline CDR1 MNHEY, CDR2 SMNVEV (reference sequence). The ends were cut back, 6 bases at V and 2 bases at J, with 10 bases in the middle. Worth noting for this clone: Antigen: not known.

Here immunoSEQ multiplex PCR was the method, and the copy in TCRdb shows in-frame clones only, minus some. The data contain 82,000 or so clones, 90% to 95% of them singletons. This TCR was sampled from a woman between 18 and 29 years old in good health and CMV-seronegative. Sequenced sample: PBMCs. The chain has TRBV27 and TRBJ1-2; D is perhaps TRBD1 (5 bases). The CDR3 sequence is CASRPRENYGYTF. CDR3 in DNA: TGTGCCAGCAGGCCCAGGGAAAACTATGGCTACACCTTC.